A single count supports the clone carrying this T cell receptor beta chain. The antigen is undetermined. Assay used: immunoSEQ multiplex PCR; TCRdb lists only in-frame clones, some missing. The sample carries tens of thousands of clones, 65% recorded once. This entry belongs to a study of vaccination effects on CD4 cells after COVID-19. At the level of the study: Every participant took two doses of the BNT162b2 or mRNA-1273 vaccine. General study results and limits: Among infection- and vaccine-induced clones, marked clonal contraction occurred late after vaccination.

Isolation of CD4+ T cells took place after more than 9 days of culture. Nucleocapsid antibodies were negative in the vaccine recipients, who had never had SARS-CoV-2 infection. From germline, CDR1 is SGHRS and CDR2 YFSETQ. V lost 0 bases and J lost 2, with 8 bases in between. The CDR3 runs 14 residues. The source was CD4+ T cells from PBMCs cultured without peptide, collected before COVID-19 vaccination. The source is a human donor who received a COVID-19 vaccine. The chain has TRBV5-1 and TRBJ2-5, with D possibly matching TRBD1 (5 bases). In nucleotides, the CDR3 is TGCGCCAGCAGCTTGGCACAGGCTCAAGAGACCCAGTACTTC. Its translation: CASSLAQAQETQYF.